Presented here are 23 T cell receptor beta chains from one specimen sequenced in a study of technical replicates of blood from a handful of donors. Clones were read by immunoSEQ multiplex PCR, and TCRdb kept only the in-frame ones, dropping some. The sample yields about 14,000 clones, over 90% seen once. What was sequenced was PBMCs. These receptor sequences come from a human donor in good health.

The chain has TRBV19 and TRBJ2-7, with 12 positions matching TRBD2. This CDR3 has 15 residues. V gave up 3 bases and J gave up 5 bases; unmatched junction bases: 5. Germline V gene data show CDR1 as LNHDA and CDR2 as SQIVND (reference sequence). Here the CDR3 reads CASSILAGGAHEQYF. CDR3 DNA: TGTGCCAGTAGTATTCTAGCGGGAGGGGCCCACGAGCAGTACTTC.

The V gene is TRBV6-1, the J gene TRBJ1-2; 7 nucleotides agree with TRBD1. Germline CDR1 is MNHNS and CDR2 is SASEGT. V trimming: 4 bases; J trimming: 0 bases; junction bases outside the gene matches: 11. This CDR3 region has 17 residues. The CDR3 DNA follows: TGTGCCAGCAGTGCCCCAGGGGGGACCCCTACTAACTATGGCTACACCTTC. Its protein is CASSAPGGTPTNYGYTF.

The chain employs TRBV30 and TRBJ2-1; 9 bases are shared with TRBD2. J was trimmed by 10 bases and V by 3 bases; bases with no gene match: 4. CDR3 length equals 12 residues. CDR1 is GTSNPN, CDR2 SVGIG, per germline (reference sequence). The CDR3 here is CAWRALAGEQFF. In DNA, the CDR3 is TGTGCCTGGAGGGCCCTAGCGGGAGAGCAGTTCTTC.

The chain combines TRBV10-1 with TRBJ2-7; 12 nucleotides line up with TRBD2. Germline CDR1 and CDR2: WNHNN and SYGVQD (reference sequence). This CDR3 has 15 amino acids. V lost 3 bases, J lost 5 bases, and 5 bases stayed unmatched. For the CDR3, the DNA is TGCGCCAGCAGTGACGGGACTAGCGGGCGAAACGAGCAGTACTTC. Its protein product is CASSDGTSGRNEQYF.

The chain is built from TRBV7-9 and TRBJ2-1, with D hard to call. The CDR3 consists of 12 residues. V shed 4 bases and J shed 9 bases, with 10 bases lying between them. CDR1 is SEHNR, CDR2 FQNEAQ, per germline (reference sequence). The DNA of the CDR3 is TGTGCCAGCAGCTCCAGACACGGTGAGCAGTTCTTC. Protein product: CASSSRHGEQFF. Full variable domain (missing parts from reference TRBV7-9 and TRBJ2-1): DTGVSQNPRHKITKRGQNVTFRCDPISEHNRLYWYRQTLGQGPEFLTYFQNEAQLEKSRLLSDRFSAERPKGSFSTLEIQRTEQGDSAMYLCASSSRHGEQFFGPGTRLTVL.

The chain employs TRBV29-1 and TRBJ1-3, with TRBD1 as a possible D gene (5 bases). This CDR3 has 13 residues. CDR1 is SQVTM and CDR2 is ANQGSEA in the germline V gene. V was clipped by 2 bases and J by 6 bases, with 11 bases between them. DNA for the CDR3: TGCAGCGTTGAAAGGGGCGCCAAAAACACCATATATTTT. Protein product: CSVERGAKNTIYF.

This chain links TRBV7-3 with TRBJ1-1; TRBD1 might be the D (5 bases). From germline, CDR1 is SGHTA and CDR2 FQGTGA. This CDR3 contains 13 residues. Deletions cut 5 bases from V and 2 bases from J, with 9 bases between. CDR3: CASSAQGNTEAFF. As DNA, the CDR3 is TGTGCCAGCAGCGCTCAGGGTAACACTGAAGCTTTCTTT.

V usage is TRBV10-1 and J usage is TRBJ2-7; D might be TRBD1 (5 bases). CDR3 length equals 15 residues. From germline, CDR1 is WNHNN and CDR2 SYGVQD (reference sequence). Trimming cost V 3 bases and J 3 bases, with 15 bases left between them. This chain's CDR3 is CASSEGTGTFYEQYF. The CDR3, as DNA: TGCGCCAGCAGTGAAGGTACAGGCACATTCTACGAGCAGTACTTC.

The V gene is TRBV6-5, the J gene TRBJ2-7; TRBD1 matches at 7 bases. The germline V gene encodes CDR1 MNHEY and CDR2 SVGAGI. V lost 4 bases, J lost 2 bases, and 5 bases stayed unmatched. The CDR3 is made up of 14 amino acids. The CDR3 DNA follows: TGTGCCAGCAGTTCACAGGGGACGGCCTACGAGCAGTACTTC. Its protein product is CASSSQGTAYEQYF.

The chain carries TRBV6-1 and TRBJ2-1, with 10 bases identical to TRBD2. The CDR3 has 15 residues. Germline loops: CDR1 MNHNS, CDR2 SASEGT. Trimming took 3 bases from V and 12 from J; bases not matched to a gene: 11. The CDR3 reads CASSDYASGSQGQFF. The CDR3 DNA reads TGTGCCAGCAGTGATTATGCTAGCGGGAGCCAAGGGCAGTTCTTC.

The genes are TRBV10-1 and TRBJ2-3, with D possibly being TRBD1 (5 bases). V was clipped by 3 bases and J by 4 bases, with 11 bases between them. Germline V CDR1 and CDR2: WNHNN, SYGVQD (reference sequence). The CDR3 is made up of 14 amino acids. The CDR3 reads CASSEGQGSDTQYF. CDR3 sequence (DNA): TGCGCCAGCAGTGAAGGGCAGGGATCAGATACGCAGTATTTT.

This clone was recorded once. The chain combines TRBV5-1 with TRBJ1-2; no reliable D call. Per the germline V gene, CDR1 is SGHRS and CDR2 is YFSETQ. CDR3 length: 15 amino acids. Trimming pared 1 base from V and 6 bases from J, leaving 16 bases between. The CDR3 is CASSLYASKADGYTF. DNA for the CDR3: TGCGCCAGCAGCTTGTATGCCAGTAAGGCGGATGGCTACACCTTC.

The rearrangement joins TRBV5-1 to TRBJ2-5; D gene ambiguous. CDR3 size: 13 residues. Germline V gene lookup returns CDR1 SGHRS and CDR2 YFSETQ. The germline V and J ends were trimmed by 0 bases and 3 bases, with 6 bases remaining between them. This CDR3 reads CASSLESEETQYF. CDR3 bases: TGCGCCAGCAGCTTGGAGTCAGAAGAGACCCAGTACTTC.

This chain uses TRBV13 with TRBJ2-7; D not certain. This CDR3 contains 14 residues. CDR1 and CDR2 (germline): PRHDT, FYEKMQ (reference sequence). V shed 4 bases and J shed 1 base, with 11 bases lying between them. CDR3 loop: CASSSQKISYEQYF. The CDR3 region has the DNA TGTGCCAGCAGCTCTCAGAAGATTTCCTACGAGCAGTACTTC.

The rearrangement joins TRBV5-1 to TRBJ2-3, with D maybe TRBD1 (5 bases). Germline assignment: CDR1 SGHRS and CDR2 YFSETQ. The CDR3 has 14 amino acids. V shed 4 bases and J shed 0 bases, with 9 bases lying between them. CDR3 sequence: CASSDRTSTDTQYF. CDR3 sequence (DNA): TGCGCCAGCAGCGACAGAACTAGCACAGATACGCAGTATTTT.

In nucleotides, the CDR3 is TGTGCTAGTGGTTCCCTGACTAGCGCCATTGCCTACAATGAGCAGTTCTTC. This codes for CASGSLTSAIAYNEQFF. The chain carries TRBV12-5 and TRBJ2-1; TRBD2 agrees at 8 bases. After removal of 4 bases from V and 2 bases from J, the junction contained 10 bases not matched to a gene. CDR1 is LGHNT, CDR2 FRNRAP, per germline. The CDR3 is made up of 17 amino acids.

V gene TRBV6-4 combines with J gene TRBJ2-2; 8 nucleotides match TRBD2. The V and J ends lost 3 bases and 3 bases, in that order; junction bases with no gene match: 3. The CDR3 covers 15 residues. The germline V gene encodes CDR1 MRHNA and CDR2 SNTAGT. CDR3 bases: TGTGCCAGCAGTGAGATTAGCGGGGACACCGGGGAGCTGTTTTTT. It specifies CASSEISGDTGELFF.

This clone has just one count. The chain combines TRBV4-2 with TRBJ2-7, with D perhaps TRBD2 (5 bases). The CDR3 sequence is 12 residues long. CDR1 LGHNA and CDR2 YNFKEQ come from the germline V gene. The V end was cut by 0 bases, the J end by 7 bases, with 7 bases between. CDR3: CASSQDRREQYF. CDR3 in DNA: TGTGCCAGCAGCCAAGATCGGAGGGAGCAGTACTTC.

V gene TRBV5-4 combines with J gene TRBJ2-7; a weak D match, TRBD1 (6 bases). V gave up 2 bases and J gave up 7 bases, with 22 bases separating them. The CDR3 sequence is 16 residues long. Germline loops: CDR1 SGHNT, CDR2 YYREEE (reference sequence). The CDR3 nucleotides read TGTGCCAGCAGCTTTGGGGGCGGGTCAACGCGTCGGGAGCAGTACTTC. This gives the protein CASSFGGGSTRREQYF.

This clone came up once. The chain has TRBV9 and TRBJ2-5, with 9 bases matching TRBD2. V trimming: 4 bases; J trimming: 5 bases; junction bases outside the gene matches: 9. Looked up from germline, CDR1 is SGDLS and CDR2 is YYNGEE. CDR3 length: 15 amino acids. This chain's CDR3 is CASSSSAGGRETQYF. CDR3 bases: TGTGCCAGCAGCTCATCAGCGGGAGGCAGGGAGACCCAGTACTTC.

This clone was observed a few times. The chain carries TRBV28 and TRBJ1-1; TRBD1 might be the D (6 bases). The V and J ends lost 4 bases and 10 bases respectively, with 13 bases between them. The CDR3 consists of 12 residues. Germline lookup yields CDR1 MDHEN and CDR2 SYDVKM. Here the CDR3 reads CASSWEQGRAFF. The CDR3 DNA is TGTGCCAGCAGTTGGGAACAGGGAAGAGCTTTCTTT. Looking up the rest from reference TRBV28 and TRBJ1-1 gives the full variable domain: DVKVTQSSRYLVKRTGEKVFLECVQDMDHENMFWYRQDPGLGLRLIYFSYDVKMKEKGDIPEGYSVSREKKERFSLILESASTNQTSMYLCASSWEQGRAFFGQGTRLTVV.

J is TRBJ2-1 and V is TRBV5-1; the D gene is possibly TRBD1 (7 bases). V lost 5 bases, J lost 4 bases, and 13 bases lay in between. CDR1 is SGHRS, CDR2 YFSETQ, per germline. The CDR3 has 14 residues. CDR3 sequence: CASSTGDSYNEQFF. The CDR3 DNA reads as TGCGCCAGCAGTACGGGGGACAGTTACAATGAGCAGTTCTTC.

The chain combines TRBV5-1 with TRBJ2-3, with D possibly TRBD2 on 5 matching bases. This CDR3 is 18 amino acids long. Germline V gives CDR1 SGHRS, CDR2 YFSETQ. Trimming cost V 4 bases and J 1 base, with 22 bases left between them. For the CDR3, the DNA is TGCGCCAGCAGCCGGGGAAAACAACTCATGTTGGGCACAGATACGCAGTATTTT. Its protein is CASSRGKQLMLGTDTQYF.